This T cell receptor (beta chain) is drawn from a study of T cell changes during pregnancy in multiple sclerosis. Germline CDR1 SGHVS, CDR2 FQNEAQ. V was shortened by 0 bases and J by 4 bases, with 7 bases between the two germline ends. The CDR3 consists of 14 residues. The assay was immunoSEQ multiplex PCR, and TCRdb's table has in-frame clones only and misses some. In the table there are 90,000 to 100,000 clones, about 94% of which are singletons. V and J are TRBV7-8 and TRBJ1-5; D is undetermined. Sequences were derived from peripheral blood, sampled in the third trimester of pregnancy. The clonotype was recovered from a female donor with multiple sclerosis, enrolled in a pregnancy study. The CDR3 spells CASSLAKQNQPQHF. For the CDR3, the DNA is TGTGCCAGCAGCTTAGCGAAACAGAATCAGCCCCAGCATTTT.